One sample yielded the 4 T cell receptor beta chains listed below, sequenced in a study of a mutant IDH1 vaccine in newly diagnosed glioma. Time point specified: week 23, last vaccination. Every vaccine dose comprised 300 ug of mutant IDH1 20-mer peptide plus topical imiquimod. Their specific antigens are unknown. This table comes from immunoSEQ multiplex PCR, and its TCRdb copy is limited to in-frame clones, with some not included. Of fewer than 30,000 clones in the sample, around 80% were seen once. The sequenced sample was PBMCs, obtained from a glioma patient whose treatment included an IDH1 peptide vaccine. Receptors originate from a woman aged 18 to 35 with glioma.

The chain links TRBV15 to TRBJ2-7; TRBD1 agrees at 12 bases. The V gene's germline CDR1 is LNHNV and CDR2 YYDKDF (reference sequence). The V segment lost 4 bases and the J segment 5 bases; nucleotides outside the gene matches: 3. The CDR3 is 14 amino acids. The CDR3 is CATSKGQGADEQYF. The DNA of the CDR3 is TGTGCCACCAGCAAGGGACAGGGGGCCGACGAGCAGTACTTC.

The chain employs TRBV2 and TRBJ1-1; the match to TRBD1 covers 10 bases. The length of the CDR3 is 16 residues. Germline V lookup: CDR1 SNHLY, CDR2 FYNNEI. V was clipped by 4 bases and J by 5 bases; unmatched bases: 10. CDR3 sequence: CASSGGRQGAATEAFF. CDR3 in DNA: TGTGCCAGCAGTGGTGGGCGACAGGGGGCTGCGACTGAAGCTTTCTTT.

Only one count was recorded for this clone. The chain uses TRBV5-8 and TRBJ2-1; 8 bases match TRBD2. This CDR3 contains 17 residues. V trimming: 5 bases; J trimming: 0 bases; junction bases outside the gene matches: 10. Germline assignment: CDR1 SGHTS and CDR2 YDEGEE. The CDR3, as DNA: TGTGCCAGCAGGATCGCGGGGGGCTGGAGCTCCTACAATGAGCAGTTCTTC. This codes for CASRIAGGWSSYNEQFF.

The V gene is TRBV2, the J gene TRBJ2-3; D may be TRBD2 (5 bases). The V gene lost 8 bases and the J gene lost 3 bases, with 12 bases spanning the gap. The CDR3 is 13 amino acids. Germline CDR1 and CDR2: SNHLY and FYNNEI. The CDR3 loop is CASLGRVTDTQYF. The CDR3 DNA reads TGTGCCAGCCTAGGGCGGGTAACAGATACGCAGTATTTT.